This T cell receptor beta chain comes out of a study of control samples from healthy donors and cancer patients. This clone has more than one count but fewer than ten. Trimming took off 2 bases at V and 10 bases at J, with 9 bases between the two ends. CDR1 is SNHLY and CDR2 is FYNNEI in the germline V gene. The CDR3 spans 12 residues. The repertoire was sequenced with immunoSEQ multiplex PCR; TCRdb's copy has only in-frame clones and lacks some. The table shows under 20,000 clones, with around 83% occurring only once. The TCR sequence derives from a woman between 70 and 85 years old with colorectal cancer. J is TRBJ2-1 and V is TRBV2; D call uncertain. Sequencing used PBMCs. CDR3 region: CASSEIHREQFF. The CDR3 DNA reads TGTGCCAGCAGTGAAATCCACCGCGAGCAGTTCTTC.